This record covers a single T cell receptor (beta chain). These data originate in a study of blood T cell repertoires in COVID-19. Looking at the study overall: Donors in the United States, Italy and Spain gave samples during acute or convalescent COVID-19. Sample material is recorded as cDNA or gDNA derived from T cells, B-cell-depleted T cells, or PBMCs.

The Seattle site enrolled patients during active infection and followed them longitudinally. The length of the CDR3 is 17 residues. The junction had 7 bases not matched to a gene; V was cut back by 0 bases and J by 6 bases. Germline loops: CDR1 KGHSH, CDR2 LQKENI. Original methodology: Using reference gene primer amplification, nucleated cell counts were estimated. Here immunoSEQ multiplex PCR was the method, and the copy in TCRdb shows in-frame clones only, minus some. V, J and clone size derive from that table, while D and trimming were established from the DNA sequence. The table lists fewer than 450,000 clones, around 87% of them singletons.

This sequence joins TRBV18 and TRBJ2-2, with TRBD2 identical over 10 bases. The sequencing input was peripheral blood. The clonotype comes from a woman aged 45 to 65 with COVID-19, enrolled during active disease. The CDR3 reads CASSPPLRLAGPGELFF. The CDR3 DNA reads TGTGCCAGCTCACCACCTTTGCGACTAGCGGGTCCCGGGGAGCTGTTTTTT.